These 21 T cell receptor beta chains came from one sample sequenced in a study of early T cells in non-severe SARS-CoV-2 infection. TCRdb independently ran MiXCR on the 5' RACE reads; one entry per CDR3 protein. Of about 35,000 distinct CDR3 sequences listed, 5% to 6% are singletons. The sample comprised whole blood. The receptors were gathered from an adult who was a healthcare worker with PCR-confirmed SARS-CoV-2 infection or an uninfected control (not recorded which).

This clonotype appeared many times. V usage is TRBV7-9 and J usage is TRBJ1-1; D may be TRBD1 (6 bases). This CDR3 is 14 amino acids long. V gave up 3 bases and J gave up 2 bases, with 10 bases separating them. CDR1 is SEHNR, CDR2 FQNEAQ, per germline (reference sequence). The CDR3 DNA reads TGTGCCAGCAGCTTCACAGGGCCCAACACTGAAGCTTTCTTT. The encoded protein is CASSFTGPNTEAFF.

This clonotype was recorded many times. V and J are TRBV30 and TRBJ1-2, with TRBD1 identical over 7 bases. Germline assignment: CDR1 GTSNPN and CDR2 SVGIG (reference sequence). With 5 bases clipped from V and 3 bases from J, the junction kept 3 bases outside the gene matches. The CDR3 spans 12 residues. CDR3 nucleotides: TGTGCCTGGGCCGACAGGGACTATGGCTACACCTTC. Translating gives CAWADRDYGYTF. Variable domain in full (rest from reference TRBV30 and TRBJ1-2): SQTIHQWPATLVQPVGSPLSLECTVEGTSNPNLYWYRQAAGRGLQLLFYSVGIGQISSEVPQNLSASRPQDRQFILSSKKLLLSDSGFYLCAWADRDYGYTFGSGTRLTVV.

This clonotype was seen repeatedly, ten times or more. The chain carries TRBV3-1 and TRBJ1-1; D may be TRBD1 (5 bases). Trimming pared 3 bases from V and 5 bases from J, leaving 13 bases between. CDR1 and CDR2 from the germline V gene are LGHDT and YNNKEL (reference sequence). This CDR3 is built from 14 residues. CDR3 DNA: TGTGCCAGCAGCCACGATGACAGCCGAACTGAAGCTTTCTTT. Residues: CASSHDDSRTEAFF.

This clonotype was observed at least ten times. The V gene is TRBV5-6, the J gene TRBJ2-7; 7 nucleotides align to TRBD2. Germline CDR1 reads SGHDT; CDR2 reads YYEEEE. CDR3 length: 13 residues. After removal of 0 bases from V and 4 bases from J, the junction contained 1 base not matched to a gene. Here the CDR3 reads CASSLGDYYEQYF. The DNA for the CDR3 is TGTGCCAGCAGCTTGGGGGACTATTACGAGCAGTACTTC.

This clonotype was counted ten times or more. V and J are TRBV11-2 and TRBJ2-1; D call uncertain. V was pared by 5 bases and J by 0 bases, with 8 bases between. The CDR3 is 14 amino acids. Germline values: CDR1 SGHAT, CDR2 FQNNGV. In nucleotides, the CDR3 is TGTGCCAGCAGCGTCTACCCCTCCTACAATGAGCAGTTCTTC. It translates to CASSVYPSYNEQFF.

This clonotype was seen many times. The chain couples TRBV12-3 or TRBV12-4 to TRBJ2-7, with D unclear. The CDR3 runs to 13 residues. Trimming took off 3 bases at V and 0 bases at J, with 6 bases between the two ends. The CDR3 DNA is TGTGCCAGCAGTTTTGTACCCTCCTACGAGCAGTACTTC. The encoded protein is CASSFVPSYEQYF.

This clonotype was counted at least ten times. The J gene is TRBJ2-5, the V gene TRBV29-1; D might be TRBD1 (5 bases). This CDR3 comprises 13 residues. Per germline, CDR1 SQVTM and CDR2 ANQGSEA. The V end was cut by 0 bases, the J end by 2 bases, with 7 bases between. CDR3 in DNA: TGCAGCGTTGAAGAAAGGGGACAAGAGACCCAGTACTTC. Protein product: CSVEERGQETQYF. Combining the CDR3 with reference TRBV29-1 and TRBJ2-5 gives the whole variable domain SAVISQKPSRDICQRGTSLTIQCQVDSQVTMMFWYRQQPGQSLTLIATANQGSEATYESGFVIDKFPISRPNLTFSTLTVSNMSPEDSSIYLCSVEERGQETQYFGPGTRLLVL.

This clonotype came up many times. V is TRBV4-3 and J is TRBJ2-5; 7 nucleotides line up with TRBD1. Germline CDR1 is LGHNA and CDR2 is YSLEER. Germline trimming cut 3 bases from V and 2 bases from J; bases unmatched to any gene: 6. This CDR3 has 15 amino acids. The CDR3 loop is CASSHTPGQQETQYF. CDR3 nucleotide sequence: TGCGCCAGCAGCCACACTCCGGGACAGCAAGAGACCCAGTACTTC.

This clonotype has ten or more counts. The V and J genes are TRBV5-1 and TRBJ2-7; weak D call: TRBD1 (6 bases). Trimming took 4 bases from V and 2 from J, leaving 13 bases between them. The CDR3 runs to 14 residues. Per germline, CDR1 SGHRS and CDR2 YFSETQ. DNA for the CDR3: TGCGCCAGCAGCCGAGGGGACAAGACCTACGAGCAGTACTTC. It encodes CASSRGDKTYEQYF.

This clonotype has at least ten counts. V is TRBV7-3 and J is TRBJ2-2; D ambiguous. Trimming shortened V by 3 bases and J by 6 bases, and 8 bases separated the two germline ends. The CDR3 length is 13 residues. The germline V gene has CDR1 SGHTA and CDR2 FQGTGA. CDR3 nucleotide sequence: TGTGCCAGCAGCTTGGTTCATCCCGGGGAGCTGTTTTTT. It is translated as CASSLVHPGELFF.

This clonotype occurred many times. The chain carries TRBV5-1 and TRBJ2-1, with D hard to call. The CDR3 spans 17 residues. Trimming left V 5 bases short and J 6 bases short, with 24 bases between. The germline gives CDR1 SGHRS, CDR2 YFSETQ. The CDR3 is CASSWKPSGRERNEQFF. Here the CDR3 DNA reads TGCGCCAGCAGTTGGAAGCCTTCGGGCAGAGAGCGCAATGAGCAGTTCTTC.

This clonotype was counted many times. The chain uses TRBV29-1 and TRBJ2-7; no firm D call. The V end was cut by 6 bases, the J end by 2 bases, with 11 bases between. The CDR3 runs 12 residues. From germline, CDR1 is SQVTM and CDR2 ANQGSEA. DNA of the CDR3: TGCAGCGTCAACTCTGGGACCTACGAGCAGTACTTC. The encoded protein is CSVNSGTYEQYF.

This clonotype was counted at least ten times. J is TRBJ2-7 and V is TRBV27; unclear D gene. Trimming stripped 2 bases from V and 2 bases from J, with 13 bases between. The CDR3 is 15 amino acids. The germline V gene has CDR1 MNHEY and CDR2 SMNVEV (reference sequence). CDR3 sequence reads: CASSLRRKATYEQYF. In DNA, the CDR3 is TGTGCCAGCAGTTTACGCCGGAAAGCGACCTACGAGCAGTACTTC.

This clonotype was counted at least ten times. V gene TRBV6-6 combines with J gene TRBJ2-3; D is unresolved. The CDR3 extends over 10 amino acids. V was shortened by 6 bases and J by 7 bases, with 5 bases between the two germline ends. Germline-derived CDR1 and CDR2 are MNHNY and SVGAGI (reference sequence). CDR3 loop: CASSANTQYF. CDR3 nucleotide sequence: TGTGCCAGCAGCGCCAATACGCAGTATTTT.

This clonotype has ten or more counts. This chain connects TRBV7-2 to TRBJ1-6; D is perhaps TRBD1 (6 bases). Germline V CDR1 and CDR2: SGHTA, FQGNSA. The CDR3 is 13 residues long. Trimming stripped 5 bases from V and 12 bases from J, with 14 bases between. The CDR3 reads CASSPDRRLPLHF. Here the CDR3 DNA reads TGTGCCAGCAGCCCAGACAGGAGATTACCCCTCCACTTT. The variable domain in full, with the rest retrieved from reference TRBV7-2 and TRBJ1-6, is GAGVSQSPSNKVTEKGKDVELRCDPISGHTALYWYRQSLGQGLEFLIYFQGNSAPDKSGLPSDRFSAERTGGSVSTLTIQRTQQEDSAVYLCASSPDRRLPLHFGNGTRLTVT.

This clonotype was detected many times. The chain carries TRBV7-2 and TRBJ1-1; the match to TRBD1 covers 7 bases. The CDR3 loop spans 13 amino acids. V shed 8 bases, J shed 9 bases, and the junction held 12 bases outside the gene matches. The V gene's germline CDR1 is SGHTA and CDR2 FQGNSA. CDR3 protein: CASVLLQGHQAFF. The CDR3 DNA reads as TGTGCCAGCGTTCTCTTACAGGGGCATCAAGCTTTCTTT.

This clonotype was counted ten times or more. The rearrangement joins TRBV6-5 to TRBJ1-4; D is unresolved. The CDR3 is made up of 15 amino acids. The V end was cut by 0 bases, the J end by 5 bases, with 10 bases between. Germline values: CDR1 MNHEY, CDR2 SVGAGI. In DNA form, the CDR3 reads TGTGCCAGCAGTTACTCGATGGCCCTAAATGAAAAACTGTTTTTT. This sequence encodes CASSYSMALNEKLFF.

The chain is built from TRBV30 and TRBJ2-3, with unresolved D. From germline, CDR1 is GTSNPN and CDR2 SVGIG (reference sequence). The ends were cut back, 1 base at V and 3 bases at J, with 5 bases in the middle. This CDR3 comprises 12 residues. As DNA, the CDR3 is TGTGCCTGGAGTGAGGGAACAGATACGCAGTATTTT. Its protein product is CAWSEGTDTQYF.

This clonotype has just a few counts. The chain links TRBV23-1 to TRBJ2-1; 11 positions agree with TRBD1. TRBV23-1 is flagged as an ORF with uncertain function. Trimming at V came to 4 bases and at J to 11 bases, leaving 4 bases not matched to a gene. The CDR3 runs 13 residues. The CDR3, as DNA: TGCGCCAGCAGTCCCTGGGACAGGGGGAAGCAGTTCTTC. Its protein is CASSPWDRGKQFF.

In its sample, this clonotype was seen a few times. The gene calls are TRBV6-4 and TRBJ1-1; no clear D gene. Germline CDR1 reads MRHNA; CDR2 reads SNTAGT. The CDR3 loop spans 13 amino acids. V was shortened by 7 bases and J by 2 bases, with 11 bases between the two germline ends. As DNA, the CDR3 is TGTGCCAGCATGCGCCAGGAAAACACTGAAGCTTTCTTT. This codes for CASMRQENTEAFF.

This clonotype was counted ten times or more. The V call is TRBV4-1, the J call TRBJ1-2; D gene uncertain. CDR1 and CDR2 (germline): MGHRA, YSYEKL. Trimming left V 2 bases short and J 4 bases short, with 8 bases between. The CDR3 is 13 amino acids. The DNA of the CDR3 is TGCGCCAGCAGCCAACAAGGCGCCTATGGCTACACCTTC. It yields the protein CASSQQGAYGYTF.